Described below is a single T cell receptor (beta chain) sequence and its context. Individuals aged 18 to 89 years were recruited from 24 US areas. Clinical history as reported by participants underpinned cohort assignment. Cohort 3 recovery required two negative PCRs, clearance, or symptom resolution. These data come from a study of blood T cell repertoires in COVID-19. The protocol was immunoSEQ multiplex PCR, while the TCRdb copy is restricted to in-frame clones and leaves out a portion. The repertoire holds roughly 150,000 clones, with roughly three quarters as singletons. The CDR3 has 13 residues. The V and J ends lost 4 bases and 12 bases, in that order; junction bases with no gene match: 12. The germline CDR1 and CDR2 sequences are GTSNPN and SVGIG (reference sequence).

The chain is built from TRBV30 and TRBJ2-1; 7 nucleotides match TRBD2. The receptor was derived from a woman aged 45-65 years who had recovered from COVID-19. The sequencing input was PBMCs or T cells enriched from blood (not recorded which). CDR3 loop: CAWTFPGAGLQFF. CDR3 bases: TGTGCCTGGACCTTCCCCGGAGCGGGACTGCAGTTCTTC.